The 18 T cell receptor beta chains given below trace back to one sample, sequenced in a study of blood T cell repertoires in COVID-19 (dated by TCRdb to the early 2020s). Libraries came from the immunoSEQ multiplex PCR assay. The source is immuneACCESS, and TCRdb retained only in-frame sequences with V and J called. Part of the clones is not carried over; for the studies checked, unresolved V genes explain less than half of this, and the remainder is unexplained. The sample table shows 200,000 to 250,000 clones, and approximately 82% are seen once. The top ten clones comprise approximately 4% of the sample. Sequencing input: peripheral blood. The receptor source for this set is a woman older than 75 with acute or convalescent COVID-19.

This clone was counted a single time. The chain recombines TRBV4-1 with TRBJ2-7, with 7 bases identical to TRBD1. The CDR3 has 14 residues. The V gene's germline CDR1 is MGHRA and CDR2 YSYEKL. The V segment lost 2 bases and the J segment 4 bases; nucleotides outside the gene matches: 5. CDR3 sequence: CASSQWGQLYEQYF. The CDR3 region has the DNA TGCGCCAGCAGCCAATGGGGACAGCTTTACGAGCAGTACTTC.

This chain connects TRBV7-9 to TRBJ2-2, with TRBD1 as a possible D gene (5 bases). V dropped 5 bases and J dropped 2 bases, with 36 bases sitting between them. CDR1 is SEHNR and CDR2 is FQNEAQ in the germline V gene (reference sequence). The CDR3 runs 23 residues. CDR3 amino acids: CASSRTQLKQDTNYQLNTGELFF. The CDR3 DNA reads TGTGCCAGCAGCAGAACTCAACTAAAACAGGATACAAACTACCAACTTAACACCGGGGAGCTGTTTTTT.

The chain carries TRBV5-1 and TRBJ2-5; 8 nucleotides line up with TRBD2. Per the germline V gene, CDR1 is SGHRS and CDR2 is YFSETQ. The CDR3 consists of 16 residues. Losses at the gene ends were 4 bases for V and 1 base for J; bases not matched to a gene: 9. The CDR3 coding sequence is TGCGCCAGCAGCCCGGGGGCGGGGGGCCTCCAAGAGACCCAGTACTTC. Translated: CASSPGAGGLQETQYF.

The rearrangement links TRBV12-3 or TRBV12-4 to TRBJ1-2; D is unclear. The CDR3 is made up of 13 amino acids. V dropped 3 bases and J dropped 3 bases, with 8 bases sitting between them. DNA for the CDR3: TGTGCCAGCAGTTTTCCGAGCCACTATGGCTACACCTTC. This sequence encodes CASSFPSHYGYTF.

V gene TRBV15 combines with J gene TRBJ1-4, with D uncertain. The germline CDR1 and CDR2 sequences are LNHNV and YYDKDF (reference sequence). V lost 8 bases, J lost 8 bases, and 15 bases lay in between. CDR3 size: 13 residues. In nucleotides, the CDR3 is TGTGCCACCTCCTGGGAGGGCCAGGAAAAACTGTTTTTT. It is translated as CATSWEGQEKLFF.

J is TRBJ1-1 and V is TRBV5-5; D call uncertain. With 1 base removed from V and 3 bases from J, the gap between germline ends came to 13 bases. The CDR3 extends over 15 amino acids. Germline V CDR1 and CDR2: SGHKS, YYEKEE (reference sequence). The CDR3 coding sequence is TGTGCCAGCAGCTTGTTAACGAGGTTCGACACTGAAGCTTTCTTT. Translating it yields CASSLLTRFDTEAFF.

This rearrangement joins TRBV5-1 to TRBJ2-2; the match to TRBD2 covers 11 bases. Looked up from germline, CDR1 is SGHRS and CDR2 is YFSETQ. V was pared by 3 bases and J by 7 bases, with 5 bases of the junction left unmatched. This CDR3 is built from 15 residues. The CDR3 protein is CASSSGLAADGELFF. The CDR3 nucleotides read TGCGCCAGCAGCTCGGGACTAGCGGCAGACGGGGAGCTGTTTTTT.

This clone was seen a single time. The rearrangement uses TRBV6-5 and TRBJ1-2, with 7 bases that match TRBD1. V lost 6 bases to trimming and J lost 3 bases; unmatched junction nucleotides: 7. The CDR3 consists of 14 residues. CDR1 MNHEY and CDR2 SVGAGI come from the germline V gene. In DNA, the CDR3 is TGTGCCAGCAGAGTACCGGGACAGCACTATGGCTACACCTTC. This sequence encodes CASRVPGQHYGYTF.

This clone was seen more than once but under ten times. This chain links TRBV15 with TRBJ1-3, with a weak D call TRBD1 (6 bases). V lost 5 bases and J lost 10, with 15 bases in between. From germline, CDR1 is LNHNV and CDR2 YYDKDF (reference sequence). The CDR3 contains 13 residues. CDR3 nucleotides: TGTGCCACCAGCGGGGACATCACCGGGACCATATATTTT. This encodes CATSGDITGTIYF.

This clone was seen a handful of times. The chain couples TRBV9 to TRBJ2-5; D might be TRBD1 (6 bases). Germline CDR1 and CDR2: SGDLS and YYNGEE. V was cut by 2 bases and J by 2 bases, with 7 bases left in between. The CDR3 covers 13 residues. The CDR3, as DNA: TGTGCCAGCAGCGTTGGACAGCAAGAGACCCAGTACTTC. It encodes CASSVGQQETQYF.

This chain connects TRBV5-4 to TRBJ1-6; D unresolved. Germline V lookup: CDR1 SGHNT, CDR2 YYREEE (reference sequence). Trimming took off 6 bases at V and 10 bases at J, with 14 bases between the two ends. The CDR3 is 13 amino acids. This chain's CDR3 is CASKLQASSPLHF. CDR3 coding DNA: TGTGCCAGCAAACTCCAGGCAAGCTCACCCCTCCACTTT.

The chain carries TRBV27 and TRBJ1-1; D is possibly TRBD1 (5 bases). The CDR3 is 14 residues long. V lost 4 bases to trimming and J lost 4 bases, with 13 bases between them. CDR1 is MNHEY, CDR2 SMNVEV, per germline (reference sequence). The CDR3 is CASSWREGRTEAFF. CDR3 DNA sequence: TGTGCCAGCAGTTGGCGGGAGGGGCGCACTGAAGCTTTCTTT.

The chain has TRBV6-4 and TRBJ2-3; 7 bases line up with TRBD2. From germline, CDR1 is MRHNA and CDR2 SNTAGT. This CDR3 region has 16 residues. Trimming removed 5 bases from V and 4 bases from J; junction bases left unmatched: 12. CDR3 in DNA: TGTGCCAGCAGTCCCCCCGGCGGGGGAGGCGCAGATACGCAGTATTTT. Amino acid sequence: CASSPPGGGGADTQYF.

The rearrangement joins TRBV5-1 to TRBJ2-1; 8 positions agree with TRBD1. The J segment lost 3 bases and the V segment lost 4 bases, leaving 9 bases of the junction unmatched. Germline-derived CDR1 and CDR2 are SGHRS and YFSETQ. The CDR3 length is 16 residues. Here the CDR3 DNA reads TGCGCCAGCAGCAACACCGGGACAGGTCGCTACAATGAGCAGTTCTTC. This sequence encodes CASSNTGTGRYNEQFF. The complete variable domain, with remaining parts taken from reference TRBV5-1 and TRBJ2-1, reads KAGVTQTPRYLIKTRGQQVTLSCSPISGHRSVSWYQQTPGQGLQFLFEYFSETQRNKGNFPGRFSGRQFSNSRSEMNVSTLELGDSALYLCASSNTGTGRYNEQFFGPGTRLTVL.

The rearrangement joins TRBV6-5 to TRBJ1-1; perhaps TRBD1 as D (5 bases). Germline V gene sequence: CDR1 MNHEY, CDR2 SVGAGI. Trimming pared 4 bases from V and 1 base from J, leaving 10 bases between. CDR3 size: 14 residues. The CDR3 protein is CASSSWTTNTEAFF. Written as DNA, the CDR3 is TGTGCCAGCAGTTCCTGGACAACGAACACTGAAGCTTTCTTT.

The chain links TRBV4-3 to TRBJ1-4; the match to TRBD1 covers 9 bases. The V gene's germline CDR1 is LGHNA and CDR2 YSLEER. The CDR3 runs to 15 residues. V was pared by 1 base and J by 8 bases, with 5 bases of the junction left unmatched. The CDR3 region has the DNA TGCGCCAGCAGCCAAGCCAACAGGGGGCAGGAAAAACTGTTTTTT. Its translation is CASSQANRGQEKLFF.

This clone was detected only a few times. The rearrangement uses TRBV6-6 and TRBJ1-5; 7 bases fit TRBD1. Looked up from germline, CDR1 is MNHNY and CDR2 is SVGAGI (reference sequence). After removal of 0 bases from V and 4 bases from J, the junction contained 3 bases not matched to a gene. The CDR3 length is 15 residues. CDR3 coding DNA: TGTGCCAGCAGTTACTCCCGGGACAGTAATCAGCCCCAGCATTTT. Translation gives CASSYSRDSNQPQHF.

The rearrangement uses TRBV5-6 and TRBJ1-6; TRBD1 might be the D (5 bases). The germline gives CDR1 SGHDT, CDR2 YYEEEE. V lost 4 bases to trimming and J lost 11 bases, with 19 bases between them. The CDR3 is 15 residues long. The CDR3 DNA sequence: TGTGCCAGCAGCCCCCTAAGGGGTCGTGGGCCACCCCTCCACTTT. It specifies CASSPLRGRGPPLHF.